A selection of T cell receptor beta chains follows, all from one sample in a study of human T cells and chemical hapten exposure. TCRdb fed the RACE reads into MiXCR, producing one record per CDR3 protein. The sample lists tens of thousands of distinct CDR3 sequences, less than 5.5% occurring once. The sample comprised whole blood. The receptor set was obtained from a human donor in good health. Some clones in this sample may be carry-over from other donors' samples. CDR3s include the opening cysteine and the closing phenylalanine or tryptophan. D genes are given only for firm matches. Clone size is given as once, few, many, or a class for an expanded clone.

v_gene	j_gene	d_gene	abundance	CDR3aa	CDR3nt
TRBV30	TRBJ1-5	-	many	CAWSVAGRQPQHF	TGTGCCTGGAGTGTCGCAGGGAGACAGCCCCAGCATTTT
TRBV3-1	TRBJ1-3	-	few	CASSLSTLSSGNTIYF	TGTGCCAGCAGCCTTTCCACGTTGAGCTCTGGAAACACCATATATTTT
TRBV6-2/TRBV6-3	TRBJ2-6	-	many	CASSSRPGGANVLTF	TGTGCCAGCAGTTCGCGACCCGGGGGGGCCAACGTCCTGACTTTC
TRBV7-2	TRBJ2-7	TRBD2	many	CASSPSGAAYEQYF	TGTGCCAGCAGCCCAAGCGGGGCGGCCTACGAGCAGTACTTC
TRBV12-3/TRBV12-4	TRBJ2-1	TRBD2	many	CASKLGPLAATYNEQFF	TGTGCCAGCAAACTGGGCCCACTAGCGGCCACCTACAATGAGCAGTTCTTC
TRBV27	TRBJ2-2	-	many	CASSPDSRGELFF	TGTGCCAGCAGTCCAGATTCCCGCGGGGAGCTGTTTTTT
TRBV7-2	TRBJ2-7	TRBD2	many	CASSLDPGGFYEQYF	TGTGCCAGCAGCTTAGATCCGGGGGGTTTCTACGAGCAGTACTTC
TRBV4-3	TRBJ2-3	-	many	CASSQSAGGQFSTDTQYF	TGCGCCAGCAGCCAATCCGCGGGCGGACAGTTTAGCACAGATACGCAGTATTTT
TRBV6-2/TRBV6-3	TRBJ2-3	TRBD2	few	CASSYSRSGADHTDTQYF	TGTGCCAGCAGTTACTCGAGGAGCGGGGCGGATCACACAGATACGCAGTATTTT
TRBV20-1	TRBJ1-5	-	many	CSARIQEHSNQPQHF	TGCAGTGCTAGGATTCAGGAACACAGCAATCAGCCCCAGCATTTT
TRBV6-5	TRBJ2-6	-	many	CASRSQESGANVLTF	TGTGCCAGCAGATCACAAGAATCTGGGGCCAACGTCCTGACTTTC